What follows describes a single T cell receptor (beta chain). The sample is drawn from a study of CD8 T cells in ankylosing spondylitis. TCRdb called the 5' RACE reads again in MiXCR, with one record for every CDR3 protein. The sample lists about 130,000 distinct CDR3 sequences, around 8.5% occurring once. V gave up 1 base and J gave up 5 bases; unmatched junction bases: 9. This CDR3 region has 15 residues. Germline-derived CDR1 and CDR2 are DFQATT and SNEGSKA (reference sequence). The chain joins TRBV20-1 to TRBJ2-5, with 8 bases identical to TRBD2. The sample taken for sequencing was blood, either unsorted or a sorted T cell fraction (not recorded which). The TCR comes from a male donor with ankylosing spondylitis or in good health (not recorded which). The CDR3 DNA reads as TGCAGTGCTAGAGGGGGGATAGCGGGATGGGAGACCCAGTACTTC. It is translated as CSARGGIAGWETQYF.